The 18 T cell receptor beta chains listed next were all sequenced from one sample in a study of T cell repertoires in cytomegalovirus infection. These TCRs are of unknown antigen specificity. TCRdb redid the calling of the reads with MiXCR, one entry per CDR3 protein. The sample lists around 99,000 distinct CDR3 sequences, around 30% occurring once. The source material was CD8+ T cells from cultured PBMCs, sampled from culture after CMV antigen stimulation. Receptor source: a human donor in good health (CMV status not recorded). Some clones in this sample may be carry-over from other donors' samples.

This clonotype was found a few times. The chain carries TRBV5-4 and TRBJ2-7; the D gene is possibly TRBD2 (6 bases). Trimming left V 5 bases short and J 6 bases short, with 18 bases between. The CDR3 has 14 residues. Germline-derived CDR1 and CDR2 are SGHNT and YYREEE (reference sequence). The CDR3 coding sequence is TGTGCCAGCAGTCCATTTTCGGGGGTGGGCGAGCAGTACTTC. Its translation: CASSPFSGVGEQYF.

This clonotype was detected many times. The V and J genes are TRBV4-1 and TRBJ2-7; D may be TRBD1 (6 bases). Germline CDR1 and CDR2: MGHRA and YSYEKL. The V end was cut by 2 bases, the J end by 3 bases, with 17 bases between. CDR3 length: 16 amino acids. CDR3 coding DNA: TGCGCCAGCAGCCAAACCCTTACAGGGAGATACTACGAGCAGTACTTC. Its protein product is CASSQTLTGRYYEQYF.

This clonotype was recorded many times. The V gene is TRBV28, the J gene TRBJ2-3, with 15 bases fitting TRBD2. V lost 4 bases to trimming and J lost 6 bases; unmatched junction nucleotides: 5. The V gene's germline CDR1 is MDHEN and CDR2 SYDVKM. The CDR3 is made up of 16 amino acids. This chain's CDR3 is CASSSGLAGGSDTQYF. CDR3 DNA: TGTGCCAGCAGTTCCGGACTAGCGGGGGGGTCGGATACGCAGTATTTT.

This clonotype was seen at least ten times. The V and J genes are TRBV7-6 and TRBJ2-2; D not resolved. With 5 bases removed from V and 0 bases from J, the gap between germline ends came to 10 bases. The CDR3 is made up of 15 amino acids. CDR1 and CDR2 (germline): SGHVS, FNYEAQ. CDR3 nucleotides: TGTGCCAGCAGCCTGATCTCGGCGAACACCGGGGAGCTGTTTTTT. Amino acids: CASSLISANTGELFF.

J is TRBJ2-3 and V is TRBV11-2, with 8 positions matching TRBD1. Trimming at V came to 5 bases and at J to 5 bases, leaving 15 bases not matched to a gene. The germline V gene has CDR1 SGHAT and CDR2 FQNNGV. The CDR3 extends over 17 amino acids. The CDR3 sequence is CASSPTDRAPGRDTQYF. The CDR3 DNA is TGTGCCAGCAGCCCAACGGACAGGGCCCCCGGCCGAGATACGCAGTATTTT.

The V call is TRBV28, the J call TRBJ2-7; either TRBD1 or TRBD2 may fit D (5 bases each). The CDR3 has 14 amino acids. V was cut by 6 bases and J by 4 bases, with 16 bases left in between. From germline, CDR1 is MDHEN and CDR2 SYDVKM. The DNA of the CDR3 is TGTGCCAGCAGCCTGGGGCTAGCATCATACGAGCAGTACTTC. This codes for CASSLGLASYEQYF.

This clonotype was recorded at least ten times. The rearrangement links TRBV7-8 to TRBJ2-7; 7 bases align to TRBD1. Germline-derived CDR1 and CDR2 are SGHVS and FQNEAQ. J was trimmed by 3 bases and V by 5 bases; bases with no gene match: 13. The CDR3 loop spans 16 amino acids. CDR3 sequence reads: CASSLSRGKLYYEQYF. The CDR3 nucleotides read TGTGCCAGCAGCCTTAGCAGGGGGAAACTATACTACGAGCAGTACTTC.

The rearrangement joins TRBV6-5 to TRBJ2-5, with D possibly being TRBD1 or TRBD2 (5 bases each). The germline gives CDR1 MNHEY, CDR2 SVGAGI. V lost 0 bases and J 4 bases, leaving 9 bases between the germline ends. The CDR3 runs to 14 residues. CDR3 residues: CASSYSQRGETQYF. The CDR3 DNA sequence: TGTGCCAGCAGTTACTCTCAGAGGGGAGAGACCCAGTACTTC.

This clonotype was counted a single time. The rearrangement links TRBV6-6 to TRBJ1-5; a possible D gene is TRBD1 (5 bases). The V and J ends lost 7 bases and 1 base respectively, with 11 bases between them. CDR1 and CDR2 from the germline V gene are MNHNY and SVGAGI (reference sequence). There are 14 residues in the CDR3. The CDR3 DNA follows: TGTGCCAGCATCGAAGGGACGAGCAATCAGCCCCAGCATTTT. Amino acids: CASIEGTSNQPQHF.

The chain couples TRBV9 to TRBJ2-7; 8 bases map to TRBD1. V lost 3 bases, J lost 3 bases, and 14 bases stayed unmatched. Germline V gives CDR1 SGDLS, CDR2 YYNGEE. This CDR3 is built from 17 residues. The CDR3 here is CASSAKRRTGRRYEQYF. Here the CDR3 DNA reads TGTGCCAGCAGCGCCAAGCGGCGGACAGGGAGACGCTACGAGCAGTACTTC.

J is TRBJ2-1 and V is TRBV28, with a weak D call TRBD2 (5 bases). In germline, CDR1 is MDHEN, CDR2 SYDVKM. Trimming shortened V by 5 bases and J by 8 bases, and 13 bases separated the two germline ends. CDR3 size: 13 residues. CDR3 sequence reads: CASSLGMIDEQFF. In DNA, the CDR3 is TGTGCCAGCAGTCTCGGGATGATCGATGAGCAGTTCTTC.

This clonotype was counted only a few times. V is TRBV7-8 and J is TRBJ1-2, with D possibly TRBD1 on 5 matching bases. The V gene lost 1 base and the J gene lost 4 bases, with 13 bases spanning the gap. Germline V gene lookup returns CDR1 SGHVS and CDR2 FQNEAQ. CDR3 length: 15 residues. CDR3 nucleotide sequence: TGTGCCAGCAGCTTAGGAGCAGGGCCGGTCTATGGCTACACCTTC. This codes for CASSLGAGPVYGYTF.

This clonotype was recorded many times. This chain uses TRBV7-3 with TRBJ2-1, with 10 bases that match TRBD2. CDR3 length: 15 residues. CDR1 and CDR2 (germline): SGHTA, FQGTGA. V was clipped by 1 base and J by 6 bases; unmatched bases: 3. In DNA, the CDR3 is TGTGCCAGCAGCTTAATAGCGGGGGGTGGCAATGAGCAGTTCTTC. Translated, it gives CASSLIAGGGNEQFF.

J is TRBJ2-7 and V is TRBV4-1, with 8 bases identical to TRBD1. CDR3 length equals 14 residues. The junction had 7 bases not matched to a gene; V was cut back by 4 bases and J by 5 bases. Germline V gene lookup returns CDR1 MGHRA and CDR2 YSYEKL. DNA of the CDR3: TGCGCCAGCAGCCCATGGACAGGGATGGACGAGCAGTACTTC. It translates to CASSPWTGMDEQYF.

This clonotype has a handful of counts. This chain uses TRBV25-1 with TRBJ1-2; 12 bases line up with TRBD1. There are 15 residues in the CDR3. CDR1 and CDR2 (germline): MGHDK, SYGVNS. The trim removed 5 bases at V and 5 bases at J, leaving 6 bases unmatched. CDR3 in amino acids: CASSMGQGAGYGYTF. DNA of the CDR3: TGTGCCAGCAGTATGGGACAGGGGGCTGGGTATGGCTACACCTTC.

Worth noting for this clonotype: This may be a read error: a much more frequent sequence differs by one nucleotide. The V gene is TRBV11-2, the J gene TRBJ2-1; possibly TRBD1 for D (5 bases). In germline, CDR1 is SGHAT, CDR2 FQNNGV. The CDR3 has 16 residues. CDR3 sequence (DNA): TGTGCCCGCAGCTTAACGGCAGGGCAAGCCTACAATGAGCAGTTCTTC. Translated, it gives CARSLTAGQAYNEQFF.

This clonotype turned up a few times. The rearrangement joins TRBV28 to TRBJ1-4, with a weak D call TRBD1 (5 bases). Germline-derived CDR1 and CDR2 are MDHEN and SYDVKM. This CDR3 is 16 amino acids long. V was clipped by 5 bases and J by 6 bases, with 19 bases between them. Written as DNA, the CDR3 is TGTGCCAGCAGTCCTCGAGGGCAGGGTACGGATGAAAAACTGTTTTTT. This translates into CASSPRGQGTDEKLFF.

Only one count was recorded for this clonotype. The chain has TRBV2 and TRBJ1-2, with D unresolved. CDR1 is SNHLY and CDR2 is FYNNEI in the germline V gene. V was cut by 6 bases and J by 10 bases, with 9 bases left in between. CDR3 length: 10 residues. CDR3 in DNA: TGTGCCAGCAGCTCCGGGGTCTACACCTTC. It is translated as CASSSGVYTF. Full variable domain (rest looked up from reference TRBV2 and TRBJ1-2): EPEVTQTPSHQVTQMGQEVILRCVPISNHLYFYWYRQILGQKVEFLVSFYNNEISEKSEIFDDQFSVERPDGSNFTLKIRSTKLEDSAMYFCASSSGVYTFGSGTRLTVV.